The entry below describes one T cell receptor beta chain. Its antigen is not yet known. No much larger clonotype is one base removed from it; base qualities were not supplied. The germline V gene (reference sequence) specifies GTSNPN as CDR1 and SVGIG as CDR2. The V end loses 2 bases and the J end loses 1 base, and a stretch of 8 bases separates them. The CDR3 sequence holds 13 residues, the cysteine and phenylalanine included. Of all the DNA, just the CDR3 is kept, 39 bases in frame from base 1. This record comes from a study of T-cell memory formation after mild COVID-19 (dated by TCRdb to the early 2020s). Study-wide context: Most TCR sequence clusters were specific to one of the two donors. In a couple of donors, T-cell clones that expanded and contracted after mild COVID-19 were tracked by sequencing TCRalpha and TCRbeta repertoires over time. The cohort comprised two young, previously healthy adult volunteers, one female and one male. The study at large found these results: Contracting CD4+ clones were found mainly in CM and EM memory subsets, while CD8+ clones were enriched in EMRA. SARS-CoV-2 specificity was not confirmed for the second-wave clones peaking on day 37. Some responding clones were detected in pre-infection memory, which suggested that pre-existing cross-reactive memory T cells had joined the SARS-CoV-2 response. Clones that contracted from day 15 to 85 showed balanced CD4/CD8 phenotypes, whereas a second wave of clones that expanded from day 15 to 37 leaned towards CD4+. The study covered only two mild cases, and larger cohorts including severe cases with pre-infection samples were considered necessary.

Ficoll-Paque density gradient centrifugation was the method used to isolate PBMCs. This sample was sequenced with an Illumina NovaSeq 6000. cDNA libraries for TCRalpha and TCRbeta were prepared by 5'RACE using constant-segment primers, with sample barcodes and unique molecular identifiers added. Trizol reagent was used to extract RNA from every sample. The libraries were amplified in two PCR steps, and the second step added a second sample barcode and Illumina TruSeq adapters. Sequencing of the libraries was done on an Illumina NovaSeq, producing 2 x 150 bp paired-end reads. The original methods were these. With migec v1.2.7, reads were demultiplexed and then collapsed into UMI-guided consensus sequences. Using mixcr v2.1.11, UMI consensuses were aligned to TRA and TRB V and J templates and then assembled into clonotypes. A clonotype was counted as expanded or contracted only when both edgeR and NoisET called the clonotype significant, with the noise models trained on biological replicates. edgeR calls used a false discovery rate-adjusted p below 0.01 and a log2 fold-change threshold of 1. PCA with hierarchical clustering of max-normalized trajectories of the 1000 most abundant clonotypes was used as exploratory dynamics analysis. Each responding clone was given a CD4 or CD8 phenotype based on the CD4+ and CD8+ repertoires, which had been sequenced separately. TCRdb reanalyzed the raw reads on its own, using fastp at Q25 for trimming and MiXCR for clone calling, and kept in-frame beta chains. Entries that share a CDR3 protein sequence are merged under the most common genes and DNA. V and J calls and clone size were set by TCRdb, not the authors. The sample has hundreds of thousands of distinct CDR3 sequences on record, 18% of them singletons. The ten biggest clones cover 12% of the sample.

The sequenced sample was PBMCs or a T cell subset sorted from them (not recorded which). This clonotype was obtained from an adult woman who had mild COVID-19 (a few samples of this study predate the infection). The sample titles of this study are shuffled in the database, so cell type and time point are left out; the donor was told from shared clones. In this chain, TRBV30 is recombined with TRBJ1-1; D gene: possibly TRBD1, on 6 matching bases. This receptor carries the CDR3 CAWSLGGNTEAFF. In nucleotides, the sequence is TGTGCCTGGAGTCTAGGGGGGAACACTGAAGCTTTCTTT.